This T cell receptor (beta chain) stems from a study of cytomegalovirus exposure and HLA in healthy donors. Overall study context: Drawn from HLA-typed donors, some 80 million unique TCRs were held in an early data release. Findings of the study overall: For most TCR beta V segments, an earlier analysis put the productive rate at about 90% or about 30% of the time. Most TCR sequences were seen very rarely across donors, but some public TCRs occurred in many. Presence/absence analyses assumed roughly uniform sequencing depth across donors, which may not hold.

A word on this clone: Its antigen is still unknown.

Germline CDR1 ENHRY, CDR2 SYGVKD. The CDR3 totals 15 residues. Trimming left V 4 bases short and J 5 bases short, with 15 bases between. This PCR relied on a set of 60 Vbeta primers and 13 Jbeta primers. TCRdb's table, derived via immunoSEQ multiplex PCR, lists solely in-frame clones and lacks some. Here the sample spans about 160,000 clones, 75% to 80% being singletons. The chain joins TRBV10-3 to TRBJ1-5; TRBD1 is a possible D gene (6 bases). The sequencing input was PBMCs. This receptor was identified in a woman in her fifties or sixties in good health and CMV-seropositive. The chain's CDR3 is CAISVGGQNYQPQHF. CDR3 bases: TGTGCCATCAGTGTCGGAGGACAGAATTATCAGCCCCAGCATTTT.